A single sample is the source of the 32 T cell receptor beta chains below, sequenced in a study of spatial heterogeneity in lung cancer (dated by TCRdb to about 2019). What the time point label conveys for this sample: blood at routine non-recurrence follow-up after resection. Libraries were built with 5' RACE. These reads were obtained on a NextSeq 500. Using fastp trimming at Q25 and MiXCR clonotype assembly, TCRdb reanalyzed the public sequencing data and kept in-frame beta chains. For every CDR3 protein sequence, its rows merge into one entry that carries the most common genes and DNA. Counted in this sample were 7,500 to 10,000 distinct CDR3 sequences; less than 30% of them appeared once. Around 3.6% of the sample goes to the ten largest clones. Sequenced material: PBMCs, taken at follow-up. All receptors derive from a female donor with early-stage non-small cell lung cancer.

This chain joins TRBV7-2 and TRBJ2-3; D not certain. Deletions cut 6 bases from V and 2 bases from J, with 15 bases between. Germline V gene data show CDR1 as SGHTA and CDR2 as FQGNSA. This CDR3 contains 15 residues. The CDR3 DNA reads as TGTGCCAGCAGGCGCGGCGGACCCCTCACAGATACGCAGTATTTT. Its protein product is CASRRGGPLTDTQYF.

This clonotype appeared a few times. The chain is built from TRBV18 and TRBJ2-5; D gene ambiguous. The germline CDR1 and CDR2 sequences are KGHSH and LQKENI. V lost 3 bases, J lost 5 bases, and 10 bases lay in between. There are 13 residues in the CDR3. The CDR3 is CASSPAVKETQYF. CDR3 bases: TGTGCCAGCTCACCGGCGGTAAAGGAGACCCAGTACTTC.

The chain carries TRBV28 and TRBJ2-5; no firm D call. Trimming removed 4 bases at V and 4 bases at J, with 7 bases between. The germline CDR1 and CDR2 sequences are MDHEN and SYDVKM. The CDR3 totals 12 residues. The DNA for the CDR3 is TGTGCCAGCAGTTCCGGGCTAGAGACCCAGTACTTC. This codes for CASSSGLETQYF.

V and J are TRBV7-9 and TRBJ1-5, with a weak D call TRBD1 (5 bases). CDR1 is SEHNR and CDR2 is FQNEAQ in the germline V gene (reference sequence). The V and J ends lost 5 bases and 2 bases respectively, with 10 bases between them. The CDR3 loop spans 14 amino acids. The CDR3 DNA reads as TGTGCCAGCAGCACTCAGGGAGGCAATCAGCCCCAGCATTTT. Translated: CASSTQGGNQPQHF. Looking up the rest from reference TRBV7-9 and TRBJ1-5 gives the full variable domain: DTGVSQNPRHKITKRGQNVTFRCDPISEHNRLYWYRQTLGQGPEFLTYFQNEAQLEKSRLLSDRFSAERPKGSFSTLEIQRTEQGDSAMYLCASSTQGGNQPQHFGDGTRLSIL.

The V call is TRBV4-1, the J call TRBJ1-1, with 7 bases matching TRBD1. The CDR3 totals 16 residues. Germline lookup yields CDR1 MGHRA and CDR2 YSYEKL. Trimming cost V 1 base and J 2 bases; bases outside gene matches: 7. The CDR3 nucleotides are TGCGCCAGCAGCCAAGGGGAGGGGGCGCTTAACACTGAAGCTTTCTTT. Its protein product is CASSQGEGALNTEAFF.

This clonotype has a handful of counts. V usage is TRBV25-1 and J usage is TRBJ1-2; tentatively, D is TRBD1 (6 bases). CDR3 length: 14 residues. Germline assignment: CDR1 MGHDK and CDR2 SYGVNS. Between the trimmed V and J ends, which lost 3 bases and 6 bases, there was a span of 14 bases. For the CDR3, the DNA is TGTGCCAGCAGTGATACAGGGCTAAAAGATGGCTACACCTTC. Protein product: CASSDTGLKDGYTF.

The rearrangement links TRBV5-1 to TRBJ2-3, with D perhaps matching TRBD1 (6 bases). V was trimmed by 5 bases and J by 4 bases, leaving 11 bases between them. The CDR3 has 13 amino acids. Germline V lookup: CDR1 SGHRS, CDR2 YFSETQ. DNA for the CDR3: TGCGCCAGCAGTGACAGGACAGCAGATACGCAGTATTTT. This gives the protein CASSDRTADTQYF.

The chain employs TRBV10-2 and TRBJ1-5; 10 nucleotides match TRBD1. With V trimmed by 9 bases and J by 0 bases, 23 bases remained unmatched. The CDR3 covers 21 residues. The germline gives CDR1 WSHSY, CDR2 SAAADI. CDR3 region: CARRVGSRDRGPPYSNQPQHF. The DNA of the CDR3 is TGCGCCAGGAGGGTCGGCTCCCGGGACAGGGGACCCCCTTATAGCAATCAGCCCCAGCATTTT.

This clonotype was picked up a small number of times. V is TRBV20-1 and J is TRBJ2-1; 14 positions match TRBD2. Looked up from germline, CDR1 is DFQATT and CDR2 is SNEGSKA (reference sequence). V lost 2 bases and J lost 7; bases outside the gene matches: 16. The CDR3 length is 19 residues. The CDR3 sequence is CSARPSGGGLAGVVNEQFF. Written as DNA, the CDR3 is TGCAGTGCTAGACCTTCGGGGGGGGGACTAGCGGGAGTGGTGAATGAGCAGTTCTTC.

As to this clonotype: Since a much larger clone is just one base distant, this may be a read error. The V and J genes are TRBV20-1 and TRBJ2-1; 11 positions match TRBD2. CDR1 DFQATT and CDR2 SNEGSKA come from the germline V gene (reference sequence). The CDR3 contains 16 residues. V shed 7 bases and J 0 bases; nucleotides not matched to a gene: 8. In DNA form, the CDR3 reads TGCAGTGTTAGTGTAGCGGGAGGGCCCTCCTACAATGAGCAGTTCTTC. Its protein is CSVSVAGGPSYNEQFF.

This clonotype occurred a few times. The V gene is TRBV27, the J gene TRBJ2-1, with TRBD2 identical over 8 bases. Per the germline V gene, CDR1 is MNHEY and CDR2 is SMNVEV (reference sequence). The CDR3 has 15 amino acids. V lost 5 bases and J lost 4; bases outside the gene matches: 7. The CDR3 sequence: CASSAGGATYNEQFF. The CDR3 bases are TGTGCCAGCAGTGCCGGGGGGGCTACTTACAATGAGCAGTTCTTC.

This clonotype ranks as medium-sized. The CDR3 sequence: CASSVVLGAEAFF. CDR3 bases: TGTGCCAGCAGCGTAGTCTTGGGCGCTGAAGCTTTCTTT. The J gene is TRBJ1-1, the V gene TRBV9; no clear D gene. The CDR3 length is 13 residues. Germline V CDR1 and CDR2: SGDLS, YYNGEE. Trimming left V 0 bases short and J 6 bases short, with 9 bases between.

This clonotype was seen only a few times. The chain couples TRBV29-1 to TRBJ1-2; 7 bases fit TRBD1. V gave up 7 bases and J gave up 2 bases; unmatched junction bases: 1. This CDR3 region has 11 residues. Germline V gene lookup returns CDR1 SQVTM and CDR2 ANQGSEA. The CDR3 DNA is TGCAGCGCGGGACAGAACTATGGCTACACCTTC. Translated: CSAGQNYGYTF.

This clonotype has a handful of counts. The chain is built from TRBV18 and TRBJ2-5, with 10 bases identical to TRBD2. Looked up from germline, CDR1 is KGHSH and CDR2 is LQKENI. V lost 3 bases to trimming and J lost 2 bases; unmatched junction nucleotides: 3. This CDR3 contains 15 residues. The CDR3 spells CASSPGGLAQETQYF. The CDR3 coding sequence is TGTGCCAGCTCACCGGGGGGACTAGCGCAAGAGACCCAGTACTTC.

There are a few counts of this clonotype. This chain links TRBV4-1 with TRBJ1-4, with TRBD1 identical over 10 bases. The CDR3 is 16 amino acids. Germline V gene sequence: CDR1 MGHRA, CDR2 YSYEKL. J gave up 4 bases and V 1 base, and 3 bases lay outside the gene matches. CDR3 in DNA: TGCGCCAGCAGCCAAGTCTGGACAGGGGGTAATGAAAAACTGTTTTTT. It codes for CASSQVWTGGNEKLFF.

In its sample, this clonotype was seen a few times. V gene TRBV5-1 combines with J gene TRBJ1-3; no firm D call. The CDR3 has 12 residues. Trimming took 4 bases from V and 4 from J, leaving 6 bases between them. Germline V lookup: CDR1 SGHRS, CDR2 YFSETQ. CDR3 nucleotides: TGCGCCAGCAGCCCGGAGGGAAACACCATATATTTT. Amino acid sequence: CASSPEGNTIYF.

A remark on this clonotype: A much larger clone lies one base from this, so it may be a read error. The V call is TRBV5-1, the J call TRBJ2-5, with D perhaps matching TRBD1 or TRBD2 (6 bases each). Germline lookup yields CDR1 SGHRS and CDR2 YFSETQ. This CDR3 has 16 amino acids. Trimming took 4 bases from V and 4 from J, leaving 20 bases between them. This chain's CDR3 is CASSPSGHLGGETQYF. The CDR3 DNA reads as TGCGCCAGCAGCCCCTCGGGACACCTCGGGGGAGAGACCCAGTACTTC.

V is TRBV7-3 and J is TRBJ2-6; TRBD1 is a possible D gene (6 bases). Germline CDR1 reads SGHTA; CDR2 reads FQGTGA. V lost 2 bases and J lost 1, with 9 bases in between. The CDR3 runs 16 residues. The CDR3: CASSLLGGSGANVLTF. DNA of the CDR3: TGTGCCAGCAGCTTATTAGGGGGATCTGGGGCCAACGTCCTGACTTTC.

This rearrangement joins TRBV7-9 to TRBJ2-3; 11 nucleotides match TRBD2. The germline V gene encodes CDR1 SEHNR and CDR2 FQNEAQ (reference sequence). The V gene end was trimmed by 3 bases and the J gene end by 7 bases; junction bases not matched to a gene: 6. CDR3 size: 15 residues. In DNA, the CDR3 is TGTGCCAGCAGCTTCATAGCGGGAGGGCCGAATACGCAGTATTTT. Its translation: CASSFIAGGPNTQYF. The variable domain in full, with the rest retrieved from reference TRBV7-9 and TRBJ2-3, is DTGVSQNPRHKITKRGQNVTFRCDPISEHNRLYWYRQTLGQGPEFLTYFQNEAQLEKSRLLSDRFSAERPKGSFSTLEIQRTEQGDSAMYLCASSFIAGGPNTQYFGPGTRLTVL.

This clonotype was seen a few times. The genes are TRBV28 and TRBJ2-7; TRBD1 matches 8 bases. The CDR3 length is 16 residues. Germline V gene data show CDR1 as MDHEN and CDR2 as SYDVKM. J lost 2 bases, V lost 5 bases, and 11 bases had no gene match. CDR3 in DNA: TGTGCCAGCAGTACTATTGGACAGGGAGGTCCCTACGAGCAGTACTTC. Amino acids: CASSTIGQGGPYEQYF.

On this clonotype itself: Possible read error: a much larger clone is one base away. The CDR3: CSAGDSGQARPYNEQFF. The CDR3 region has the DNA TGCAGCGCCGGAGACTCGGGACAGGCTAGACCCTACAATGAGCAGTTCTTC. The chain joins TRBV29-1 to TRBJ2-1; 8 bases are a match to TRBD1. In germline, CDR1 is SQVTM, CDR2 ANQGSEA. After removal of 7 bases from V and 2 bases from J, the junction contained 16 bases not matched to a gene. The CDR3 is 17 residues long.

The rearrangement links TRBV7-2 to TRBJ2-3; D is undetermined. The CDR3 extends over 16 amino acids. Between the trimmed V and J ends, which lost 1 base and 0 bases, there was a span of 11 bases. CDR1 and CDR2 (germline): SGHTA, FQGNSA. For the CDR3, the DNA is TGTGCCAGCAGCTTAGGTGCCTCTCTAAGCACAGATACGCAGTATTTT. Translated: CASSLGASLSTDTQYF.

The rearrangement uses TRBV7-9 and TRBJ2-7; the D is unclear. The CDR3 has 14 amino acids. CDR1 and CDR2 (germline): SEHNR, FQNEAQ (reference sequence). With 0 bases removed from V and 2 bases from J, the gap between germline ends came to 8 bases. This chain's CDR3 is CASSLAGGAYEQYF. The CDR3 nucleotides are TGTGCCAGCAGCTTAGCTGGCGGAGCCTACGAGCAGTACTTC.

This clonotype was observed a single time. The genes are TRBV5-1 and TRBJ2-5; a possible D gene is TRBD1 (6 bases). The CDR3 length is 14 residues. The germline gives CDR1 SGHRS, CDR2 YFSETQ. V gave up 1 base and J gave up 2 bases, with 9 bases separating them. Here the CDR3 DNA reads TGCGCCAGCAGCTTGCTAGGACAGCAAGAGACCCAGTACTTC. Translating gives CASSLLGQQETQYF.

The chain combines TRBV27 with TRBJ1-1; no clear D gene. The ends were cut back, 0 bases at V and 4 bases at J, with 9 bases in the middle. Germline V gene lookup returns CDR1 MNHEY and CDR2 SMNVEV (reference sequence). The CDR3 covers 14 residues. The CDR3 sequence is CASSLSRVGTEAFF. DNA for the CDR3: TGTGCCAGCAGTTTATCAAGGGTTGGCACTGAAGCTTTCTTT.

This chain uses TRBV12-3 or TRBV12-4 with TRBJ2-1, with TRBD2 matching 7 bases. This CDR3 has 15 amino acids. Losses at the gene ends were 5 bases for V and 8 bases for J; bases not matched to a gene: 12. The CDR3 loop is CASSPSAGVGDEQFF. The DNA for the CDR3 is TGTGCCAGCAGTCCTTCGGCGGGAGTAGGCGATGAGCAGTTCTTC.

This clonotype has just one count. This chain uses TRBV20-1 with TRBJ2-5; D perhaps matches TRBD2 (5 bases). Trimming left V 8 bases short and J 2 bases short, with 18 bases between. The CDR3 runs to 14 residues. Germline CDR1 is DFQATT and CDR2 is SNEGSKA (reference sequence). DNA for the CDR3: TGCAGTTGCTCTCGGGGTAAGCCTCAAGAGACCCAGTACTTC. This encodes CSCSRGKPQETQYF.

The chain is built from TRBV3-1 and TRBJ1-1; a possible D gene is TRBD1 (5 bases). The germline V gene encodes CDR1 LGHDT and CDR2 YNNKEL (reference sequence). Trimming cost V 0 bases and J 11 bases, with 13 bases left between them. The CDR3 is 13 residues long. The CDR3 coding sequence is TGTGCCAGCAGCCAAGATACGGGCAGGGCTGCTTTCTTT. It is translated as CASSQDTGRAAFF.

This clonotype was seen only a few times. This chain links TRBV7-8 with TRBJ2-2; no reliable D call. With 3 bases removed from V and 1 base from J, the gap between germline ends came to 3 bases. The CDR3 is 13 residues long. Germline CDR1 and CDR2: SGHVS and FQNEAQ. The CDR3 DNA follows: TGTGCCAGCAGCTTTAGGAACACCGGGGAGCTGTTTTTT. Translated, it gives CASSFRNTGELFF.

The V and J genes are TRBV5-8 and TRBJ2-1, with 9 positions matching TRBD2. The CDR3 runs to 15 residues. Germline CDR1 reads SGHTS; CDR2 reads YDEGEE. J gave up 8 bases and V 3 bases, and 9 bases lay outside the gene matches. CDR3 loop: CASSSSGKVLYEQFF. DNA for the CDR3: TGTGCCAGCAGCTCTAGCGGGAAGGTCTTGTATGAGCAGTTCTTC.

DNA of the CDR3: TGCAGTGCTAAGGCAGAATCCTTTAGCAATCAGCCCCAGCATTTT. It is translated as CSAKAESFSNQPQHF. This chain uses TRBV20-1 with TRBJ1-5; D gene ambiguous. The CDR3 has 15 residues. Trimming removed 4 bases at V and 0 bases at J, with 13 bases between. Per the germline V gene, CDR1 is DFQATT and CDR2 is SNEGSKA (reference sequence).

This clonotype has a handful of counts. V is TRBV2 and J is TRBJ2-1; TRBD2 matches at 13 bases. The CDR3 is 15 residues long. J gave up 9 bases and V 4 bases, and 6 bases lay outside the gene matches. CDR1 and CDR2 from the germline V gene are SNHLY and FYNNEI. In DNA, the CDR3 is TGTGCCAGCAGTGTTGGACTAGCGGGAGTGGTTGAGCAGTTCTTC. Translated, it gives CASSVGLAGVVEQFF.